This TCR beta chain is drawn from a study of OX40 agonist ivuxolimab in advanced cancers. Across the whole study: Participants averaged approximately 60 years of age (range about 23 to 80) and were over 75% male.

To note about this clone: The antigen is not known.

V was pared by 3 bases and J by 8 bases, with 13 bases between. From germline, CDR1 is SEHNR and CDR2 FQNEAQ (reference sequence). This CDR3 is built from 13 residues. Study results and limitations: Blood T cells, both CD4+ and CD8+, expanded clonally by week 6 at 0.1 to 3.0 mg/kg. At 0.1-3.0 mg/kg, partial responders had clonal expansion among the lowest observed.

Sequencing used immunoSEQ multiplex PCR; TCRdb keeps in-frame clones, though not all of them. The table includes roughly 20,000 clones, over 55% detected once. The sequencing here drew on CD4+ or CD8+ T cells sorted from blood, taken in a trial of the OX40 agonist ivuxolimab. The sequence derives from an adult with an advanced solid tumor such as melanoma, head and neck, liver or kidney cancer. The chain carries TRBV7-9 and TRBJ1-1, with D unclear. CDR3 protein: CASSFGRESEAFF. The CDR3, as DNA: TGTGCCAGCAGCTTCGGTAGGGAATCAGAAGCTTTCTTT. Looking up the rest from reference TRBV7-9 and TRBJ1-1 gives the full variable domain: DTGVSQNPRHKITKRGQNVTFRCDPISEHNRLYWYRQTLGQGPEFLTYFQNEAQLEKSRLLSDRFSAERPKGSFSTLEIQRTEQGDSAMYLCASSFGRESEAFFGQGTRLTVV.